This TCR beta chain was sequenced for a study of memory CD4+ T cells and cytomegalovirus serostatus. On the study more broadly: Healthy Belgian adult donors included under ten CMV-positive and 24 CMV-negative people.

This clone was picked up a small number of times. Per the original data handling: Out-of-frame sequences were removed, leaving around 2,000,000 distinct TCRbeta sequences. TCRdb's table, derived via immunoSEQ multiplex PCR, lists solely in-frame clones and lacks some. The DNA gave D and trimming, while V, J and clone size come from that table. The sample yields 50,000 or so clones, just over 75% seen once. The sort gate was single viable CD3+CD4+CD8-CD45RO+ cells for memory CD4+ T cells. The CDR3 is made up of 13 amino acids. Deletions cut 2 bases from V and 10 bases from J, with 14 bases between. Germline CDR1 and CDR2: LNHDA and SQIVND (reference sequence).

The sequenced sample consisted of memory CD4+ T cells from blood. The chain employs TRBV19 and TRBJ1-1; D gene unclear. This receptor was obtained from an adult in good health and CMV-seronegative. The CDR3 DNA reads as TGTGCCAGTAGTATACCCTTGGTAACGGCAGCTTTCTTT. This gives the protein CASSIPLVTAAFF.